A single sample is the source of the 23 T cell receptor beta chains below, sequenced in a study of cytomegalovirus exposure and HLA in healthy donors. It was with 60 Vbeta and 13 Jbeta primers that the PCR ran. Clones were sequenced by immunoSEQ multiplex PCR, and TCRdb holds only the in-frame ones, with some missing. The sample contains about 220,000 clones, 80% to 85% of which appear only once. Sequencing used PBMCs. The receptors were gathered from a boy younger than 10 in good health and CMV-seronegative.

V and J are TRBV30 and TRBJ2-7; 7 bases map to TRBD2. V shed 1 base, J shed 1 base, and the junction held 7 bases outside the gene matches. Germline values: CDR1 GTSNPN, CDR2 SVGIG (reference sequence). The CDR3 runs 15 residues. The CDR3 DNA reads TGTGCCTGGAGTGGTGGGAGGGAAACGTCCTACGAGCAGTACTTC. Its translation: CAWSGGRETSYEQYF.

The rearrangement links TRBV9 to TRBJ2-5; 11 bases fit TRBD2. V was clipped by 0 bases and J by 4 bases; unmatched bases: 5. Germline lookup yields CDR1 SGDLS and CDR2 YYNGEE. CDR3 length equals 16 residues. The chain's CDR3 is CASSVVDGTSGETQYF. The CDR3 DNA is TGTGCCAGCAGCGTAGTTGATGGGACTAGCGGAGAGACCCAGTACTTC. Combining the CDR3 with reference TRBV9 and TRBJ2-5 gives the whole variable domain DSGVTQTPKHLITATGQRVTLRCSPRSGDLSVYWYQQSLDQGLQFLIQYYNGEERAKGNILERFSAQQFPDLHSELNLSSLELGDSALYFCASSVVDGTSGETQYFGPGTRLLVL.

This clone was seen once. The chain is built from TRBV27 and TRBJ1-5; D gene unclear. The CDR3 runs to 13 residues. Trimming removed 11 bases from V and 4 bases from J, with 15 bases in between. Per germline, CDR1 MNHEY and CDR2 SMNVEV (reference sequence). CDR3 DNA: TGTGCCGGAGGGCCCCGGGGAAATCAGCCCCAGCATTTT. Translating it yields CAGGPRGNQPQHF.

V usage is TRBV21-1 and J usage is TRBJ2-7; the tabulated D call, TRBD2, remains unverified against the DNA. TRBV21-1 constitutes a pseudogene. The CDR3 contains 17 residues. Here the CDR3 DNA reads TGTGCCAGCAGCACCTTGGGACTAGCGGGAGGAGGCTACGAGCAGTACTTC. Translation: CASSTLGLAGGGYEQYF.

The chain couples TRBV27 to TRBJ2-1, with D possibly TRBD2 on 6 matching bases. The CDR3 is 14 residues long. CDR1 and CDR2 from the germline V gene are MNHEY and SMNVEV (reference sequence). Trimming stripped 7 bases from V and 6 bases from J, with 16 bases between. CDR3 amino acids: CASTLRLGSNEQFF. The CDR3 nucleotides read TGTGCCAGCACCCTGCGACTAGGGTCCAATGAGCAGTTCTTC.

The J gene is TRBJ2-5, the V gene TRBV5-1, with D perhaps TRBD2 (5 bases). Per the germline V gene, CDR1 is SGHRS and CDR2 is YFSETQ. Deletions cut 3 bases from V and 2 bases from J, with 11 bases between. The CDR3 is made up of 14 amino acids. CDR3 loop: CASSSSSGQETQYF. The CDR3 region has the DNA TGCGCCAGCAGCTCCTCGAGCGGTCAAGAGACCCAGTACTTC.

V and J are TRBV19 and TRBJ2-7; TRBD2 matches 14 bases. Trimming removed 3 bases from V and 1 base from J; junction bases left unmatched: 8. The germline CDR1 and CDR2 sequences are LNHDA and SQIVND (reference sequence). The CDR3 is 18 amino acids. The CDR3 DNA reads TGTGCCAGTAGTATGGGGACTAGCGGGAGAATTTGGTCCTACGAGCAGTACTTC. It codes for CASSMGTSGRIWSYEQYF.

CDR3 in DNA: TGTGCCACCAGCAGGCCCGGCGGAATTGGAAACGACGAGCAGTACTTC. Amino acids: CATSRPGGIGNDEQYF. The chain couples TRBV15 to TRBJ2-7; D gene ambiguous. This CDR3 has 16 amino acids. V dropped 3 bases and J dropped 5 bases, with 20 bases sitting between them. Germline lookup yields CDR1 LNHNV and CDR2 YYDKDF (reference sequence). The full variable domain, in which reference TRBV15 and TRBJ2-7 provide the parts outside the CDR3, is DAMVIQNPRYQVTQFGKPVTLSCSQTLNHNVMYWYQQKSSQAPKLLFHYYDKDFNNEADTPDNFQSRRPNTSFCFLDIRSPGLGDTAMYLCATSRPGGIGNDEQYFGPGTRLTVT.

The CDR3 region is CASSMGTGANYGYTF. For the CDR3, the DNA is TGTGCCAGTAGTATGGGGACAGGGGCTAACTATGGCTACACCTTC. V gene TRBV19 combines with J gene TRBJ1-2, with 10 nucleotides matching TRBD1. Trimming at V came to 3 bases and at J to 0 bases, leaving 1 base not matched to a gene. This CDR3 is built from 15 residues. Germline assignment: CDR1 LNHDA and CDR2 SQIVND (reference sequence).

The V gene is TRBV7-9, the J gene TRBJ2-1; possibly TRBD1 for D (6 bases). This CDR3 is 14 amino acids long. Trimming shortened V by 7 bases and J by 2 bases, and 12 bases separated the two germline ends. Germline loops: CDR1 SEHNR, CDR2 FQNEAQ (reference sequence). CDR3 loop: CASNRASTYNEQFF. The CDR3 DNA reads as TGTGCCAGCAACAGGGCTTCTACCTACAATGAGCAGTTCTTC.

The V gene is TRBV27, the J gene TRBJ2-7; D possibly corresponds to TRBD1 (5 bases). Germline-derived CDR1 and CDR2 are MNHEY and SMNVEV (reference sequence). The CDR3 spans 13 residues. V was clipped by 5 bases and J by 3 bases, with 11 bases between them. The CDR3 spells CASSPGLIYEQYF. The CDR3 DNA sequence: TGTGCCAGCAGTCCAGGGTTAATCTACGAGCAGTACTTC.

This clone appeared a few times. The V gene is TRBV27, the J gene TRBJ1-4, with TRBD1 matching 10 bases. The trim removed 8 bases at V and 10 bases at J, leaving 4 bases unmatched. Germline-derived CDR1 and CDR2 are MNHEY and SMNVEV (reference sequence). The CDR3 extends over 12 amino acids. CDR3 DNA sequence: TGTGCCAGCCGGGACAGGGGTGGAAAACTGTTTTTT. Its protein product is CASRDRGGKLFF.

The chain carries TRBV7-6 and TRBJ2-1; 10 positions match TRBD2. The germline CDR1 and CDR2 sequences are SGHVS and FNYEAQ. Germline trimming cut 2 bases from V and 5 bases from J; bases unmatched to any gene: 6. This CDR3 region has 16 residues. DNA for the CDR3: TGTGCCAGCAGCTTACCCGGACTAGCGGCCGACAATGAGCAGTTCTTC. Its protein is CASSLPGLAADNEQFF. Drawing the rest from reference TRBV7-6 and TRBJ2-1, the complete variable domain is GAGVSQSPRYKVTKRGQDVALRCDPISGHVSLYWYRQALGQGPEFLTYFNYEAQQDKSGLPNDRFSAERPEGSISTLTIQRTEQRDSAMYRCASSLPGLAADNEQFFGPGTRLTVL.

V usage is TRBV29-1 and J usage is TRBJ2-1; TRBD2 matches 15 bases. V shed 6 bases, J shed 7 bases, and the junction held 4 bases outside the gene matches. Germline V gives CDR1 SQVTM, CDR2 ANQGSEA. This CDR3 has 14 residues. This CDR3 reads CSVGLAGGWNEQFF. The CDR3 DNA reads TGCAGCGTGGGACTAGCGGGAGGTTGGAATGAGCAGTTCTTC.

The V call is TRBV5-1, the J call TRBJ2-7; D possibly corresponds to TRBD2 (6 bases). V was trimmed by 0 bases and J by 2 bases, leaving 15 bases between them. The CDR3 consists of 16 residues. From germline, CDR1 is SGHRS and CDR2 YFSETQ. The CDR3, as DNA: TGCGCCAGCAGCTTGGTAAAGGGACGGGAGACCTACGAGCAGTACTTC. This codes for CASSLVKGRETYEQYF.

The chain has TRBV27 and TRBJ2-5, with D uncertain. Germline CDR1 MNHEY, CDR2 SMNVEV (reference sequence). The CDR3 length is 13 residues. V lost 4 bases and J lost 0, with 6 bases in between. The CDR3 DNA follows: TGTGCCAGCAGTTCCTCGTACCAAGAGACCCAGTACTTC. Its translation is CASSSSYQETQYF.

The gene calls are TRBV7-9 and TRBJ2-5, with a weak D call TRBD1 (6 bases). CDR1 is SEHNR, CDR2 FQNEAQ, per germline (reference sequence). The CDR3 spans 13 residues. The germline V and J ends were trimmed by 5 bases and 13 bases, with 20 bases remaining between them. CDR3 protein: CASSPGGGPLTYF. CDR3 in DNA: TGTGCCAGCAGCCCAGGTGGGGGCCCTCTTACGTACTTC. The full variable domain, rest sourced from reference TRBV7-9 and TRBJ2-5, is DTGVSQNPRHKITKRGQNVTFRCDPISEHNRLYWYRQTLGQGPEFLTYFQNEAQLEKSRLLSDRFSAERPKGSFSTLEIQRTEQGDSAMYLCASSPGGGPLTYFGPGTRLLVL.

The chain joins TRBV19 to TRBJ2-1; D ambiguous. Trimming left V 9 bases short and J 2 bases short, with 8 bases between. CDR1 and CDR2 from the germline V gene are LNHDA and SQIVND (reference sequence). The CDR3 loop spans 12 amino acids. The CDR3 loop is CASGAAYNEQFF. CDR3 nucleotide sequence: TGTGCCAGCGGAGCCGCCTACAATGAGCAGTTCTTC.

The CDR3 is CASSYEGNEKLFF. The CDR3 nucleotides read TGTGCCAGCAGTTACGAGGGTAATGAAAAACTGTTTTTT. The rearrangement links TRBV6-6 to TRBJ1-4, with D uncertain. The CDR3 loop spans 13 amino acids. V gave up 2 bases and J gave up 4 bases, with 5 bases separating them. CDR1 is MNHNY and CDR2 is SVGAGI in the germline V gene (reference sequence).

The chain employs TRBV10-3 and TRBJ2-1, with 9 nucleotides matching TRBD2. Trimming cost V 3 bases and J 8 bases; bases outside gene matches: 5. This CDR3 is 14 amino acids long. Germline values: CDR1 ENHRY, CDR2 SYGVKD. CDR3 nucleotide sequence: TGTGCCATCAGTGAAAGCGGGGGGCGGGATGAGCAGTTCTTC. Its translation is CAISESGGRDEQFF.

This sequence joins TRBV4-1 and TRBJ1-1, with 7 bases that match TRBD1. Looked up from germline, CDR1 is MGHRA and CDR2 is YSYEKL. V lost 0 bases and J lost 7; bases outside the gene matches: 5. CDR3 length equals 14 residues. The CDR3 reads CASSQEDRQNEAFF. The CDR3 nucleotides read TGCGCCAGCAGCCAAGAGGACAGGCAAAATGAAGCTTTCTTT.

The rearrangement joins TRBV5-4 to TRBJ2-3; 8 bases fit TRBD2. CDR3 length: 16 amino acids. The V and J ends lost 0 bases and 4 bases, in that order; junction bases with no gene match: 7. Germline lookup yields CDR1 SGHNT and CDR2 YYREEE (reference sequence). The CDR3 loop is CASSLGRREVADTQYF. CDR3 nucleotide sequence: TGTGCCAGCAGCTTGGGTCGGCGGGAGGTCGCAGATACGCAGTATTTT.

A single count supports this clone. The CDR3 reads CASSKWGRGGNQPQHF. CDR3 DNA sequence: TGTGCCAGCAGCAAATGGGGCAGGGGCGGCAATCAGCCCCAGCATTTT. The V and J genes are TRBV21-1 and TRBJ1-5; TRBD1 was called by the table and not checked on the DNA. TRBV21-1 is listed as a pseudogene. The CDR3 length is 16 residues.